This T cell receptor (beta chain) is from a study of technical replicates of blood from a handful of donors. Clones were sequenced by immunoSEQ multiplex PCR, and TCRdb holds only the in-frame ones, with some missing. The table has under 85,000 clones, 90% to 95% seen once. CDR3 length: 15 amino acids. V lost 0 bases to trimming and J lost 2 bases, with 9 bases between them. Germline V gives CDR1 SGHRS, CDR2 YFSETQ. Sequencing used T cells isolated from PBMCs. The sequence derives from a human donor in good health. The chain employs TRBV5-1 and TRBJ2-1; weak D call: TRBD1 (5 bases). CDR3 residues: CASSLGQGAYNEQFF. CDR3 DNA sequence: TGCGCCAGCAGCTTGGGCCAGGGCGCCTACAATGAGCAGTTCTTC.